Below are 23 T cell receptor beta chains sequenced from a single sample in a study of shared clonotypes between healthy human individuals (TCRdb year 2020). CD8 naive samples were CD45RO-negative cells positively selected for CCR7, giving a CD45RA+CCR7+ population that excluded TemRA cells. Libraries were built with the immunoSEQ multiplex PCR assay. TCRdb took over this immuneACCESS table, retaining in-frame rearrangements with V and J assigned. Such tables are incomplete; in checked studies, under half of the missing clones stem from an unresolved V gene, and the remainder is unexplained. The sample profile shows more than 2 million clones; 93% of them were found once. More than 1.5% of the sample is held by the ten biggest clonotypes. Sequencing was carried out using naive CD8+ T cells from PBMCs. The cell subset or site label, read with the paper, signifies: CD45RA+CCR7+. The receptors originated from a man aged 18 to 30 in good health. Some clones in this sample may be carry-over from other donors' samples.

The rearrangement links TRBV7-9 to TRBJ2-7; TRBD1 matches 8 bases. V was pared by 5 bases and J by 0 bases, with 6 bases of the junction left unmatched. Germline assignment: CDR1 SEHNR and CDR2 FQNEAQ (reference sequence). The CDR3 is 15 amino acids. CDR3 DNA sequence: TGTGCCAGCAGCCCAACAGGGGGAGGCTCCTACGAGCAGTACTTC. It encodes CASSPTGGGSYEQYF.

The J gene is TRBJ2-3, the V gene TRBV5-1; the match to TRBD2 covers 14 bases. CDR3 size: 17 residues. The germline V gene has CDR1 SGHRS and CDR2 YFSETQ. With V trimmed by 4 bases and J by 7 bases, 11 bases remained unmatched. CDR3 sequence: CASSLPPGTSGSNTQYF. In DNA form, the CDR3 reads TGCGCCAGCAGCCTACCGCCCGGGACTAGCGGGAGTAATACGCAGTATTTT.

The V gene is TRBV7-2, the J gene TRBJ2-3; no firm D call. Germline CDR1 reads SGHTA; CDR2 reads FQGNSA. V was shortened by 5 bases and J by 5 bases, with 11 bases between the two germline ends. This CDR3 is built from 13 residues. CDR3 amino acids: CASSQGYGDTQYF. The CDR3 region has the DNA TGTGCCAGCAGCCAAGGCTATGGAGATACGCAGTATTTT.

As to this clone: Other nucleotide sequences in the sample specify the same CDR3. The chain employs TRBV27 and TRBJ2-1; D is unclear. The germline V gene encodes CDR1 MNHEY and CDR2 SMNVEV (reference sequence). The CDR3 extends over 14 amino acids. The ends were cut back, 3 bases at V and 2 bases at J, with 8 bases in the middle. The CDR3 nucleotides read TGTGCCAGCAGTTTCTCGGGCACCTACAATGAGCAGTTCTTC. Amino acids: CASSFSGTYNEQFF.

This chain links TRBV7-2 with TRBJ2-2; D not certain. Between the trimmed V and J ends, which lost 1 base and 6 bases, there was a span of 6 bases. This CDR3 has 13 residues. CDR1 is SGHTA and CDR2 is FQGNSA in the germline V gene. CDR3 protein: CASSLGIPGELFF. The CDR3 coding sequence is TGTGCCAGCAGCTTAGGCATCCCCGGGGAGCTGTTTTTT.

The chain recombines TRBV9 with TRBJ2-2, with 11 bases matching TRBD2. V was pared by 3 bases and J by 0 bases, with 7 bases of the junction left unmatched. This CDR3 is 18 amino acids long. Germline assignment: CDR1 SGDLS and CDR2 YYNGEE. This chain's CDR3 is CASSGAGTSGTNTGELFF. The CDR3 region has the DNA TGTGCCAGCAGCGGGGCCGGGACTAGCGGTACGAACACCGGGGAGCTGTTTTTT.

This clone appeared once. J is TRBJ2-4 and V is TRBV11-2, with 9 positions matching TRBD1. The germline V gene has CDR1 SGHAT and CDR2 FQNNGV. This CDR3 comprises 13 residues. After removal of 2 bases from V and 11 bases from J, the junction contained 4 bases not matched to a gene. The CDR3 protein is CASSLRDRALQYF. In nucleotides, the CDR3 is TGTGCCAGCAGCTTAAGGGACAGGGCCCTTCAGTACTTC.

Of note for this clone: Other DNA sequences from this sample encode an identical CDR3 as well. J is TRBJ2-7 and V is TRBV9; D might be TRBD1 (5 bases). This CDR3 has 14 amino acids. Trimming left V 0 bases short and J 3 bases short, with 10 bases between. Germline V CDR1 and CDR2: SGDLS, YYNGEE. This CDR3 reads CASSVGGSYYEQYF. The CDR3 DNA sequence: TGTGCCAGCAGCGTAGGGGGCAGCTACTACGAGCAGTACTTC. The full variable domain, rest sourced from reference TRBV9 and TRBJ2-7, is DSGVTQTPKHLITATGQRVTLRCSPRSGDLSVYWYQQSLDQGLQFLIQYYNGEERAKGNILERFSAQQFPDLHSELNLSSLELGDSALYFCASSVGGSYYEQYFGPGTRLTVT.

This chain connects TRBV6-4 to TRBJ2-7; unclear D gene. There are 15 residues in the CDR3. V shed 8 bases and J shed 0 bases, with 17 bases lying between them. In germline, CDR1 is MRHNA, CDR2 SNTAGT. The CDR3 here is CASRKTYRYSYEQYF. CDR3 sequence (DNA): TGTGCCAGCCGAAAGACTTATCGATACTCCTACGAGCAGTACTTC.

This clone was recorded only once. The chain recombines TRBV4-3 with TRBJ2-1, with TRBD2 matching over 7 bases. Germline V CDR1 and CDR2: LGHNA, YSLEER. Trimming cost V 4 bases and J 2 bases; bases outside gene matches: 5. The CDR3 is 15 amino acids. The DNA of the CDR3 is TGCGCCAGCAGCCCAGGGAGCGGGACCTACAATGAGCAGTTCTTC. It encodes CASSPGSGTYNEQFF.

This chain links TRBV5-4 with TRBJ2-3; 9 bases agree with TRBD2. Germline V gene sequence: CDR1 SGHNT, CDR2 YYREEE (reference sequence). V shed 0 bases, J shed 2 bases, and the junction held 4 bases outside the gene matches. The CDR3 runs to 16 residues. The CDR3 coding sequence is TGTGCCAGCAGCTTGGTTACTAGCGGGTACACAGATACGCAGTATTTT. Translating it yields CASSLVTSGYTDTQYF.

V and J are TRBV5-1 and TRBJ2-3; D is possibly TRBD1 or TRBD2 (5 bases each). V gave up 6 bases and J gave up 3 bases, with 14 bases separating them. Germline CDR1 is SGHRS and CDR2 is YFSETQ. The CDR3 consists of 14 residues. The chain's CDR3 is CASIEWGGTDTQYF. The CDR3 nucleotides read TGCGCCAGCATCGAGTGGGGCGGGACAGATACGCAGTATTTT.

The V gene is TRBV7-8, the J gene TRBJ2-7; 8 bases map to TRBD2. Germline CDR1 reads SGHVS; CDR2 reads FQNEAQ. The CDR3 covers 16 residues. Germline trimming cut 5 bases from V and 0 bases from J; bases unmatched to any gene: 9. For the CDR3, the DNA is TGTGCCAGCAGCCCAGAGGTAGCGGGAAGCTCCTACGAGCAGTACTTC. Translating it yields CASSPEVAGSSYEQYF.

V gene TRBV13 combines with J gene TRBJ2-5; no clear D. This CDR3 is 14 amino acids long. Trimming left V 2 bases short and J 2 bases short, with 9 bases between. Germline V gives CDR1 PRHDT, CDR2 FYEKMQ (reference sequence). The CDR3 loop is CASSLSVEQETQYF. Written as DNA, the CDR3 is TGTGCCAGCAGCTTAAGTGTAGAACAAGAGACCCAGTACTTC.

This chain joins TRBV28 and TRBJ2-1; 9 positions match TRBD2. The CDR3 runs to 18 residues. J was trimmed by 6 bases and V by 4 bases; bases with no gene match: 16. CDR1 and CDR2 from the germline V gene are MDHEN and SYDVKM. The CDR3 loop is CASSSPSSSGITVNEQFF. DNA of the CDR3: TGTGCCAGCAGTTCCCCGTCCTCTAGCGGGATTACGGTCAATGAGCAGTTCTTC.

Turning to this clone: Other DNA sequences in the same sample also yield this CDR3. The chain links TRBV5-1 to TRBJ2-7; 7 bases align to TRBD1. The V gene end was trimmed by 0 bases and the J gene end by 3 bases; junction bases not matched to a gene: 3. The CDR3 is 14 amino acids. Germline V CDR1 and CDR2: SGHRS, YFSETQ. This CDR3 reads CASSLGSGGYEQYF. The CDR3 DNA is TGCGCCAGCAGCTTGGGCTCAGGGGGCTACGAGCAGTACTTC.

The CDR3 sequence: CASSEPGQGSYEQYF. DNA for the CDR3: TGTGCCAGCAGTGAGCCGGGACAGGGCTCGTACGAGCAGTACTTC. The chain has TRBV2 and TRBJ2-7; 9 bases align to TRBD1. There are 15 residues in the CDR3. The germline V gene encodes CDR1 SNHLY and CDR2 FYNNEI. Trimming cost V 3 bases and J 4 bases; bases outside gene matches: 7.

This chain joins TRBV9 and TRBJ2-7; D might be TRBD2 (5 bases). The V end was cut by 3 bases, the J end by 5 bases, with 15 bases between. The CDR3 is 14 residues long. Germline lookup yields CDR1 SGDLS and CDR2 YYNGEE. The CDR3 DNA is TGTGCCAGCAGCGGCCGGGAACTCCGCGACGAGCAGTACTTC. It codes for CASSGRELRDEQYF.

The genes are TRBV13 and TRBJ1-2; TRBD1 aligns across 9 bases. This CDR3 spans 16 amino acids. Losses at the gene ends were 5 bases for V and 2 bases for J; bases not matched to a gene: 9. Germline values: CDR1 PRHDT, CDR2 FYEKMQ (reference sequence). This CDR3 is CASSAHRGPENYGYTF. In DNA, the CDR3 is TGTGCCAGCAGCGCGCACAGGGGGCCGGAAAACTATGGCTACACCTTC.

This chain joins TRBV14 and TRBJ2-7; D gene ambiguous. The CDR3 consists of 14 residues. V was cut by 4 bases and J by 3 bases, with 13 bases left in between. CDR1 and CDR2 (germline): SGHDN, FVKESK. The CDR3 sequence: CASSRVDGIYEQYF. The DNA for the CDR3 is TGTGCCAGCAGCCGAGTAGACGGAATCTACGAGCAGTACTTC.

V and J are TRBV30 and TRBJ2-7; no reliable D call. Trimming shortened V by 0 bases and J by 2 bases, and 14 bases separated the two germline ends. The CDR3 length is 15 residues. The V gene's germline CDR1 is GTSNPN and CDR2 SVGIG (reference sequence). CDR3 coding DNA: TGTGCCTGGAGTGTAAGTGGGGTATCGACCTACGAGCAGTACTTC. It specifies CAWSVSGVSTYEQYF.

The chain employs TRBV2 and TRBJ2-1; D possibly corresponds to TRBD2 (5 bases). Germline CDR1 SNHLY, CDR2 FYNNEI. The V gene lost 4 bases and the J gene lost 0 bases, with 10 bases spanning the gap. This CDR3 region has 15 residues. In DNA, the CDR3 is TGTGCCAGCAGTGGACTAATTAGCTCCTACAATGAGCAGTTCTTC. Its translation: CASSGLISSYNEQFF.

Concerning this clone itself: Different DNA sequences within this sample yield the same CDR3. V gene TRBV30 combines with J gene TRBJ2-7; the match to TRBD1 covers 7 bases. Germline-derived CDR1 and CDR2 are GTSNPN and SVGIG (reference sequence). Trimming cost V 4 bases and J 3 bases; bases outside gene matches: 0. The CDR3 is 11 residues long. The CDR3: CAWTGGYEQYF. DNA of the CDR3: TGTGCCTGGACAGGGGGCTACGAGCAGTACTTC.